Below are 15 T cell receptor beta chains sequenced from a single sample in a study of cytomegalovirus exposure and HLA in healthy donors. Primers: 60 Vbeta forward and 13 Jbeta reverse. Repertoires were generated with immunoSEQ multiplex PCR, while TCRdb's copy carries only in-frame clones and drops some. The profile covers under 200,000 clones, with around 81% appearing a single time and roughly 2% taken by the ten largest. Sequencing was carried out using PBMCs. The source is a woman between 18 and 29 years old in good health and CMV-seropositive.

V gene TRBV7-2 combines with J gene TRBJ2-3; D is perhaps TRBD2 (6 bases). Germline V CDR1 and CDR2: SGHTA, FQGNSA. With 0 bases removed from V and 4 bases from J, the gap between germline ends came to 14 bases. The CDR3 runs to 16 residues. The CDR3 nucleotides read TGTGCCAGCAGCTTAGCGGCGATAGCGGCCTCAGATACGCAGTATTTT. This encodes CASSLAAIAASDTQYF.

The V gene is TRBV19, the J gene TRBJ1-5; D gene ambiguous. There are 15 residues in the CDR3. V lost 5 bases, J lost 3 bases, and 14 bases lay in between. CDR1 and CDR2 (germline): LNHDA, SQIVND (reference sequence). CDR3 loop: CASSDLGGINQPQHF. CDR3 nucleotide sequence: TGTGCCAGTAGTGACCTCGGAGGGATCAATCAGCCCCAGCATTTT.

The gene calls are TRBV19 and TRBJ1-4; D is undetermined. The CDR3 covers 16 residues. Germline assignment: CDR1 LNHDA and CDR2 SQIVND (reference sequence). Trimming removed 3 bases from V and 0 bases from J, with 11 bases in between. The CDR3 is CASSIWPPSTNEKLFF. CDR3 nucleotide sequence: TGTGCCAGTAGTATTTGGCCCCCTTCAACTAATGAAAAACTGTTTTTT.

This chain links TRBV5-6 with TRBJ2-7; D possibly corresponds to TRBD1 (6 bases). V was shortened by 2 bases and J by 4 bases, with 7 bases between the two germline ends. The CDR3 length is 12 residues. Germline CDR1 SGHDT, CDR2 YYEEEE. This CDR3 is CASSLQGYEQYV. In nucleotides, the CDR3 is TGTGCCAGCAGCTTACAGGGTTACGAGCAGTACGTC.

This CDR3 is CATRQTINYGYTF. CDR3 DNA: TGTGCCACGAGACAGACCATTAACTATGGCTACACCTTC. V is TRBV15 and J is TRBJ1-2; D is possibly TRBD1 (5 bases). Germline CDR1 is LNHNV and CDR2 is YYDKDF (reference sequence). The CDR3 extends over 13 amino acids. V dropped 9 bases and J dropped 1 base, with 12 bases sitting between them. Combining the CDR3 with reference TRBV15 and TRBJ1-2 gives the whole variable domain DAMVIQNPRYQVTQFGKPVTLSCSQTLNHNVMYWYQQKSSQAPKLLFHYYDKDFNNEADTPDNFQSRRPNTSFCFLDIRSPGLGDTAMYLCATRQTINYGYTFGSGTRLTVV.

The chain carries TRBV7-9 and TRBJ2-1, with a weak D call TRBD2 (6 bases). This CDR3 contains 17 residues. With 1 base removed from V and 0 bases from J, the gap between germline ends came to 13 bases. Germline assignment: CDR1 SEHNR and CDR2 FQNEAQ (reference sequence). The CDR3, as DNA: TGTGCCAGCAGCTTAGTCGGTCGGGGAGGCTCCTACAATGAGCAGTTCTTC. It is translated as CASSLVGRGGSYNEQFF.

The chain couples TRBV7-2 to TRBJ2-7, with 7 bases that match TRBD2. CDR3 length equals 15 residues. Germline V gives CDR1 SGHTA, CDR2 FQGNSA. With 6 bases clipped from V and 5 bases from J, the junction kept 13 bases outside the gene matches. The CDR3 DNA sequence: TGTGCCAGCAGTAGCCAGAGGGAGGGCCTGGACGAGCAGTACGTC. This sequence encodes CASSSQREGLDEQYV.

In DNA, the CDR3 is TGTGCCAGCAGTGCTAGCGGGGGGCACACCGGGGAGCTGTTTTTT. Translated: CASSASGGHTGELFF. The chain carries TRBV6-4 and TRBJ2-2; TRBD2 agrees at 11 bases. Trimming removed 4 bases from V and 3 bases from J; junction bases left unmatched: 1. CDR1 is MRHNA, CDR2 SNTAGT, per germline. The CDR3 length is 15 residues.

The rearrangement uses TRBV19 and TRBJ1-1, with 7 bases lining up with TRBD1. V trimming: 0 bases; J trimming: 4 bases; junction bases outside the gene matches: 11. Germline CDR1 and CDR2: LNHDA and SQIVND (reference sequence). The CDR3 sequence is 17 residues long. The CDR3 nucleotides read TGTGCCAGTAGTATAGATCTCCCCCGACAGGGTGGCACTGAAGCTTTCTTT. Encoded protein: CASSIDLPRQGGTEAFF.

This clone has more than one count but fewer than ten. The chain is built from TRBV6-5 and TRBJ2-5, with a weak D call TRBD1 (6 bases). Trimming left V 6 bases short and J 5 bases short, with 13 bases between. The CDR3 extends over 13 amino acids. Germline V lookup: CDR1 MNHEY, CDR2 SVGAGI. CDR3 in amino acids: CASRTTGLETQYF. CDR3 nucleotide sequence: TGTGCCAGCAGAACCACAGGGTTGGAGACCCAGTACTTC.

In regard to this clone: The junction and the germline gene differ at one end; a read error may be behind it. V and J are TRBV7-9 and TRBJ1-1; TRBD1 might be the D (6 bases). The germline V gene encodes CDR1 SEHNR and CDR2 FQNEAQ (reference sequence). The CDR3 is 13 residues long. The DNA of the CDR3 is TGTTCCAGCAGCCCATACCCAGGGGCTGAAGCTTTCTTT. Translation gives CSSSPYPGAEAFF.

This chain links TRBV28 with TRBJ1-6, with D unclear. The V end was cut by 8 bases, the J end by 0 bases, with 8 bases between. This CDR3 has 14 amino acids. Per the germline V gene, CDR1 is MDHEN and CDR2 is SYDVKM. CDR3 coding DNA: TGTGCCAGCGCTATAAGCTCCTATAATTCACCCCTCCACTTT. As protein: CASAISSYNSPLHF.

V is TRBV5-8 and J is TRBJ2-5; 12 bases are a match to TRBD2. The CDR3 consists of 18 residues. Germline V lookup: CDR1 SGHTS, CDR2 YDEGEE. V was clipped by 4 bases and J by 8 bases; unmatched bases: 18. The CDR3, as DNA: TGTGCCAGCAGCAGATCCCTCATCTCTAGCGGGGGGGCGATAACCCAGTACTTC. It translates to CASSRSLISSGGAITQYF.

V is TRBV6-1 and J is TRBJ2-5; perhaps TRBD1 as D (6 bases). CDR3 length equals 14 residues. CDR1 is MNHNS and CDR2 is SASEGT in the germline V gene. Trimming shortened V by 7 bases and J by 2 bases, and 14 bases separated the two germline ends. The DNA for the CDR3 is TGTGCCAGCACCCGAGGGGGACAACAAGAGACCCAGTACTTC. Protein sequence: CASTRGGQQETQYF.

The chain uses TRBV27 and TRBJ1-1; D unclear. Germline V gene data show CDR1 as MNHEY and CDR2 as SMNVEV (reference sequence). CDR3 length: 13 amino acids. Trimming cost V 4 bases and J 4 bases, with 10 bases left between them. CDR3 DNA: TGTGCCAGCAGTTACGGGTTGGGCACTGAAGCTTTCTTT. This gives the protein CASSYGLGTEAFF.